One sample yielded the 27 T cell receptor beta chains listed below, sequenced in a study of blood T cell repertoires in COVID-19. Clones were sequenced by immunoSEQ multiplex PCR, and TCRdb holds only the in-frame ones, with some missing. The sample carries about 110,000 clones, over 80% recorded once. What was sequenced was peripheral blood. Every receptor here comes from an older woman with acute or convalescent COVID-19.

The chain recombines TRBV19 with TRBJ2-5; 10 bases are shared with TRBD2. The V and J ends lost 0 bases and 3 bases, in that order; junction bases with no gene match: 4. The CDR3 totals 16 residues. Germline V gene sequence: CDR1 LNHDA, CDR2 SQIVND (reference sequence). The CDR3 sequence is CASSIDWTSGKETQYF. DNA for the CDR3: TGTGCCAGTAGTATAGATTGGACTAGCGGAAAAGAGACCCAGTACTTC.

The V call is TRBV23-1, the J call TRBJ2-7, with TRBD1 matching over 11 bases. TRBV23-1 is annotated as an ORF whose role is uncertain. This CDR3 is 14 amino acids long. J gave up 4 bases and V 8 bases, and 7 bases lay outside the gene matches. The CDR3 sequence is CASPGTGGKYEQYF. The CDR3 DNA is TGCGCCAGCCCTGGGACAGGGGGGAAATACGAGCAGTACTTC.

This clone appeared once. The chain employs TRBV6-5 and TRBJ1-5; possibly TRBD1 for D (6 bases). Deletions cut 6 bases from V and 0 bases from J, with 9 bases between. Germline loops: CDR1 MNHEY, CDR2 SVGAGI. This CDR3 is 14 amino acids long. Written as DNA, the CDR3 is TGTGCCAGCAGACAGGGCTATAGCAATCAGCCCCAGCATTTT. Translating gives CASRQGYSNQPQHF.

This chain joins TRBV5-4 and TRBJ2-6; 11 bases are a match to TRBD2. CDR1 is SGHNT and CDR2 is YYREEE in the germline V gene (reference sequence). J lost 4 bases, V lost 4 bases, and 7 bases had no gene match. This CDR3 region has 17 residues. CDR3 DNA sequence: TGTGCCAGCAGCCCACTAGCGGGAGTAAGCGGGGCCAACGTCCTGACTTTC. Amino acid sequence: CASSPLAGVSGANVLTF.

This chain joins TRBV19 and TRBJ2-2; weak D call: TRBD2 (6 bases). CDR1 LNHDA and CDR2 SQIVND come from the germline V gene (reference sequence). CDR3 size: 15 residues. V was trimmed by 5 bases and J by 6 bases, leaving 16 bases between them. CDR3 sequence (DNA): TGTGCCAGTAGTGAGATCGGGGGTTCTTCCGGGGAGCTGTTTTTT. Translating it yields CASSEIGGSSGELFF.

This chain joins TRBV10-3 and TRBJ2-5, with 13 bases aligning to TRBD2. Germline V gives CDR1 ENHRY, CDR2 SYGVKD. The CDR3 is 16 amino acids. With 1 base clipped from V and 7 bases from J, the junction kept 6 bases outside the gene matches. The CDR3 nucleotides are TGTGCCATCAGTGAGTTCGGGACTAGCGGGATGGTGACCCAGTACTTC. Translating gives CAISEFGTSGMVTQYF.

J is TRBJ2-1 and V is TRBV2; D gene ambiguous. This CDR3 comprises 12 residues. Germline CDR1 and CDR2: SNHLY and FYNNEI. The ends were cut back, 6 bases at V and 7 bases at J, with 10 bases in the middle. The CDR3 DNA sequence: TGTGCCAGCAGGACCGGGTGGAATGAGCAGTTCTTC. Protein product: CASRTGWNEQFF.

The chain joins TRBV5-1 to TRBJ2-7; D may be TRBD1 (5 bases). V was pared by 0 bases and J by 2 bases, with 9 bases between. Germline assignment: CDR1 SGHRS and CDR2 YFSETQ. The CDR3 totals 14 residues. As DNA, the CDR3 is TGCGCCAGCAGCTTGGGGGGCACCACCTACGAGCAGTACTTC. Its protein is CASSLGGTTYEQYF.

The gene calls are TRBV5-6 and TRBJ2-7; D perhaps matches TRBD1 (6 bases). Germline CDR1 is SGHDT and CDR2 is YYEEEE. V was clipped by 4 bases and J by 5 bases, with 16 bases between them. The CDR3 spans 14 residues. In DNA form, the CDR3 reads TGTGCCAGCAGCCTCGTTCCAGGGGTGGACGAGCAGTACTTC. Its translation: CASSLVPGVDEQYF.

The chain joins TRBV5-1 to TRBJ1-4; 7 bases map to TRBD1. V dropped 0 bases and J dropped 5; count of bases not matched to a gene: 1. The CDR3 length is 14 residues. Looked up from germline, CDR1 is SGHRS and CDR2 is YFSETQ. The CDR3, as DNA: TGCGCCAGCAGCTTGGCAGGGGGGAATGAAAAACTGTTTTTT. This codes for CASSLAGGNEKLFF.

This chain connects TRBV6-5 to TRBJ2-6, with 8 bases aligning to TRBD2. CDR1 is MNHEY, CDR2 SVGAGI, per germline. The CDR3 runs to 16 residues. V lost 2 bases and J lost 2; bases outside the gene matches: 2. CDR3 loop: CASSYDSGTGANVLTF. In nucleotides, the CDR3 is TGTGCCAGCAGTTACGATAGCGGGACTGGGGCCAACGTCCTGACTTTC.

This sequence joins TRBV18 and TRBJ2-7; 7 nucleotides match TRBD2. Germline CDR1 reads KGHSH; CDR2 reads LQKENI. The CDR3 contains 13 residues. After removal of 3 bases from V and 3 bases from J, the junction contained 2 bases not matched to a gene. This chain's CDR3 is CASSPSGHYEQYF. The CDR3 nucleotides read TGTGCCAGCTCACCTAGCGGGCACTACGAGCAGTACTTC. Filled out from reference TRBV18 and TRBJ2-7, the complete variable domain reads NAGVMQNPRHLVRRRGQEARLRCSPMKGHSHVYWYRQLPEEGLKFMVYLQKENIIDESGMPKERFSAEFPKEGPSILRIQQVVRGDSAAYFCASSPSGHYEQYFGPGTRLTVT.

V usage is TRBV6-5 and J usage is TRBJ1-4; 10 bases match TRBD1. The CDR3 has 14 amino acids. Germline V gene lookup returns CDR1 MNHEY and CDR2 SVGAGI. J was trimmed by 6 bases and V by 6 bases; bases with no gene match: 4. The DNA for the CDR3 is TGTGCCAGCAGGCGACAGGGGGCTGATGAAAAACTGTTTTTT. Amino acid sequence: CASRRQGADEKLFF.

This chain uses TRBV10-3 with TRBJ2-1; D is possibly TRBD1 (5 bases). Trimming shortened V by 7 bases and J by 0 bases, and 10 bases separated the two germline ends. Germline CDR1 is ENHRY and CDR2 is SYGVKD. CDR3 length: 14 amino acids. The CDR3 protein is CAIMGQSSYNEQFF. The CDR3 coding sequence is TGTGCCATCATGGGGCAGTCCTCCTACAATGAGCAGTTCTTC.

CDR3 DNA: TGTGCCAGCAGCGTCCTGGACAGGGCGGGACCCCTCCACTTT. Amino acids: CASSVLDRAGPLHF. This chain uses TRBV9 with TRBJ1-6, with 8 bases aligning to TRBD1. Unmatched junction bases numbered 7, after V lost 2 bases and J lost 12 bases. This CDR3 comprises 14 residues. In germline, CDR1 is SGDLS, CDR2 YYNGEE. The full variable domain, its missing parts supplied by reference TRBV9 and TRBJ1-6, is DSGVTQTPKHLITATGQRVTLRCSPRSGDLSVYWYQQSLDQGLQFLIQYYNGEERAKGNILERFSAQQFPDLHSELNLSSLELGDSALYFCASSVLDRAGPLHFGNGTRLTVT.

Here the CDR3 reads CASSPGDRYYGYTF. CDR3 in DNA: TGTGCCAGCAGTCCAGGGGACAGGTACTATGGCTACACCTTC. The V call is TRBV27, the J call TRBJ1-2, with 8 bases identical to TRBD1. In germline, CDR1 is MNHEY, CDR2 SMNVEV (reference sequence). The V segment lost 5 bases and the J segment 3 bases; nucleotides outside the gene matches: 5. The CDR3 loop spans 14 amino acids.

This clone was seen once. V gene TRBV30 combines with J gene TRBJ2-2, with TRBD2 matching over 14 bases. With V trimmed by 2 bases and J by 2 bases, 7 bases remained unmatched. Per the germline V gene, CDR1 is GTSNPN and CDR2 is SVGIG (reference sequence). The CDR3 sequence is 18 residues long. The CDR3, as DNA: TGTGCCTGGAGTATGGGACTAGCGGGAGTCACAAACACCGGGGAGCTGTTTTTT. It codes for CAWSMGLAGVTNTGELFF.

V gene TRBV14 combines with J gene TRBJ2-1; tentative D call: TRBD1 (5 bases). This CDR3 has 14 residues. Trimming took off 0 bases at V and 7 bases at J, with 10 bases between the two ends. Looked up from germline, CDR1 is SGHDN and CDR2 is FVKESK. The CDR3: CASSQEPGLNEQFF. CDR3 DNA: TGTGCCAGCAGCCAAGAGCCAGGGTTAAATGAGCAGTTCTTC.

V is TRBV3-1 (or the pseudogene TRBV3-2) and J is TRBJ2-7; the D is unclear. With 4 bases removed from V and 3 bases from J, the gap between germline ends came to 10 bases. The CDR3 contains 13 residues. Germline loops: CDR1 LGHDT, CDR2 YNNKEL (reference sequence). The CDR3 loop reads CASSPRSFYEQYF. CDR3 nucleotide sequence: TGTGCCAGCAGCCCACGAAGCTTCTACGAGCAGTACTTC.

The rearrangement links TRBV19 to TRBJ1-4; 7 bases fit TRBD1. In germline, CDR1 is LNHDA, CDR2 SQIVND (reference sequence). V dropped 7 bases and J dropped 2; count of bases not matched to a gene: 4. The CDR3 extends over 14 amino acids. CDR3 sequence: CASTRGGTNEKLFF. CDR3 DNA sequence: TGTGCCAGTACAAGAGGGGGCACTAATGAAAAACTGTTTTTT.

This chain joins TRBV2 and TRBJ2-2; D unresolved. Germline lookup yields CDR1 SNHLY and CDR2 FYNNEI. V was clipped by 7 bases and J by 2 bases, with 8 bases between them. The length of the CDR3 is 13 residues. The CDR3 loop is CASTSLNTGELFF. For the CDR3, the DNA is TGTGCCAGCACCTCCTTAAACACCGGGGAGCTGTTTTTT.

The V call is TRBV19, the J call TRBJ2-3; 10 bases are a match to TRBD1. This CDR3 comprises 15 residues. Germline V gene lookup returns CDR1 LNHDA and CDR2 SQIVND (reference sequence). With 6 bases clipped from V and 4 bases from J, the junction kept 7 bases outside the gene matches. The CDR3: CASRLRGQGADTQYF. The CDR3 region has the DNA TGTGCCAGTAGACTCCGCGGACAGGGGGCAGATACGCAGTATTTT.

This chain connects TRBV19 to TRBJ1-2, with D possibly being TRBD1 (6 bases). The CDR3 loop spans 13 amino acids. V was shortened by 5 bases and J by 5 bases, with 12 bases between the two germline ends. Germline loops: CDR1 LNHDA, CDR2 SQIVND (reference sequence). CDR3 in DNA: TGTGCCAGTAGTCGAGACAGGTATTATGGCTACACCTTC. It yields the protein CASSRDRYYGYTF.

CDR3 sequence (DNA): TGTGCCAGCACCCCACAGGGGGCTCCTATCAATGAGCAGTTCTTC. Translating it yields CASTPQGAPINEQFF. V gene TRBV6-5 combines with J gene TRBJ2-1; 9 bases align to TRBD1. The CDR3 has 15 amino acids. The germline V gene encodes CDR1 MNHEY and CDR2 SVGAGI. With 7 bases clipped from V and 6 bases from J, the junction kept 10 bases outside the gene matches.

V and J are TRBV30 and TRBJ1-6; D possibly corresponds to TRBD1 (6 bases). V was trimmed by 4 bases and J by 7 bases, leaving 14 bases between them. The CDR3 runs to 14 residues. Germline V gives CDR1 GTSNPN, CDR2 SVGIG (reference sequence). CDR3 sequence (DNA): TGTGCCTGGACCTCAACAGGGACGAATTCACCCCTCCACTTT. As protein: CAWTSTGTNSPLHF.

The rearrangement joins TRBV3-1 (or the pseudogene TRBV3-2) to TRBJ1-6; tentative D call: TRBD1 (6 bases). Germline CDR1 LGHDT, CDR2 YNNKEL (reference sequence). This CDR3 contains 16 residues. The V and J ends lost 0 bases and 10 bases respectively, with 16 bases between them. CDR3 coding DNA: TGTGCCAGCAGCCAAGAAGGGGGGGCTGCCAGATCACCCCTCCACTTT. It is translated as CASSQEGGAARSPLHF.

This chain connects TRBV29-1 to TRBJ2-3; D gene uncertain. The ends were cut back, 7 bases at V and 8 bases at J, with 13 bases in the middle. Germline V lookup: CDR1 SQVTM, CDR2 ANQGSEA. There are 11 residues in the CDR3. DNA for the CDR3: TGCAGCGCACTCCCAGGCGCTACGCAGTATTTT. Translating gives CSALPGATQYF.